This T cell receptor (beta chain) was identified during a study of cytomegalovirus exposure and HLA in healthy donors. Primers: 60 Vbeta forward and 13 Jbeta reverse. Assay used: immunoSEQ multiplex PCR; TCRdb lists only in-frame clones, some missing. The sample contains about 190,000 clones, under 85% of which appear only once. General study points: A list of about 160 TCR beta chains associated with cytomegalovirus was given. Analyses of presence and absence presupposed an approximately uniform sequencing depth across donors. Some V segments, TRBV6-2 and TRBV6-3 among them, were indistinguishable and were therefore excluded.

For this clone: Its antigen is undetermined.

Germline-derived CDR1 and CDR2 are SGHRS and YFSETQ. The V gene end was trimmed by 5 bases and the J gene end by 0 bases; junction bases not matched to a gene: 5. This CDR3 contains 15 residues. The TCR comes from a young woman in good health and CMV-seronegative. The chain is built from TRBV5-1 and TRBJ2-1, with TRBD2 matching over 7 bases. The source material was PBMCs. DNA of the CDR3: TGCGCCAGCAGTCCGGGCGGGAGCTCCTACAATGAGCAGTTCTTC. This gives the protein CASSPGGSSYNEQFF.